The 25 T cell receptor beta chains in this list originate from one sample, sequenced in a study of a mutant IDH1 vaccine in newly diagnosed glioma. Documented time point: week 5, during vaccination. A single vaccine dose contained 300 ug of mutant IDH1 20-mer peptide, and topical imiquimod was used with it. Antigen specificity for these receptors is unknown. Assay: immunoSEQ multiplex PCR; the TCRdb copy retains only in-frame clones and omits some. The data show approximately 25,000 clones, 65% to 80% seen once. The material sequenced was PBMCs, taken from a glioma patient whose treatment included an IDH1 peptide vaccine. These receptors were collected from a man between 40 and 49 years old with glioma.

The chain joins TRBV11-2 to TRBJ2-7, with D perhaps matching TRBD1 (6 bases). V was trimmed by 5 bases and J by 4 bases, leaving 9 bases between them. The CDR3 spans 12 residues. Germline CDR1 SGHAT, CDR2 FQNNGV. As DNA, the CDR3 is TGTGCCAGCAGCGATACAGGGTACGAGCAGTACGTC. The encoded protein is CASSDTGYEQYV.

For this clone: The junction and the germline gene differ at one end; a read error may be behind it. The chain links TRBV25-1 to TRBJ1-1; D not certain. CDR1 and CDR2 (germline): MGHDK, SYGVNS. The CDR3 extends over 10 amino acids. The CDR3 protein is CASSEFAFSF. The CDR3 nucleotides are TGTGCCAGCAGTGAATTCGCGTTCAGCTTT.

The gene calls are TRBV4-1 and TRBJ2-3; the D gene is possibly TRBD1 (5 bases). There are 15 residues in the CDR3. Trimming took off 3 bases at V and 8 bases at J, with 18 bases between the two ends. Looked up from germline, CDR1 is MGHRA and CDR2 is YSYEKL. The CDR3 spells CASSHIQGVPGTQYF. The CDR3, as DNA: TGCGCCAGCAGCCACATACAAGGGGTCCCTGGTACGCAGTATTTT.

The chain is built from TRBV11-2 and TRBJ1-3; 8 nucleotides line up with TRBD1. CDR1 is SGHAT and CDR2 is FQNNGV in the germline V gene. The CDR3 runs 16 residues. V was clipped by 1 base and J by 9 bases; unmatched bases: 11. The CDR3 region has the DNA TGTGCCAGCAGCTTAGGCGTGAGCAGGGGGCACGGCACCATATATTTT. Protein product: CASSLGVSRGHGTIYF.

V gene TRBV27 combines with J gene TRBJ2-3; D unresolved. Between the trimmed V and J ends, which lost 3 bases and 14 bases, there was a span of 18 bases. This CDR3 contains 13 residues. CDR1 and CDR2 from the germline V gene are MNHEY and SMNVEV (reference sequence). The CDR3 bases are TGTGCCAGCAGTTTTAACGTGCTGGGAATTGGGTATTTT. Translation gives CASSFNVLGIGYF.

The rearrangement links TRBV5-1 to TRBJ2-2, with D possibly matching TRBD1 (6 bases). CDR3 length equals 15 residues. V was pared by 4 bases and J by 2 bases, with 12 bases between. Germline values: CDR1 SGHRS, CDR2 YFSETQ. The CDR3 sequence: CASSTWDTNTGELFF. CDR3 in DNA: TGCGCCAGCAGCACCTGGGACACTAACACCGGGGAGCTGTTTTTT. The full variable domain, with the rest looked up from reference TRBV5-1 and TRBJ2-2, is KAGVTQTPRYLIKTRGQQVTLSCSPISGHRSVSWYQQTPGQGLQFLFEYFSETQRNKGNFPGRFSGRQFSNSRSEMNVSTLELGDSALYLCASSTWDTNTGELFFGEGSRLTVL.

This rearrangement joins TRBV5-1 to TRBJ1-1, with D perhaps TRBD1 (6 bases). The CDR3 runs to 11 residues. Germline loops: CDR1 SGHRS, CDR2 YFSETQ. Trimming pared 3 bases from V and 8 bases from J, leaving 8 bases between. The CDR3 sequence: CASSSRGEAFF. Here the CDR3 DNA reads TGCGCCAGCAGCTCCAGGGGAGAAGCTTTCTTT.

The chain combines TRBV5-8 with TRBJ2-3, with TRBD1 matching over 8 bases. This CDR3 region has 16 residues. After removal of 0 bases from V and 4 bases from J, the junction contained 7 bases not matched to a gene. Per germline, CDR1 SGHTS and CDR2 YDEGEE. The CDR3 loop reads CASSLGGQGQADTQYF. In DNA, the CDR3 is TGTGCCAGCAGCTTGGGAGGACAGGGTCAGGCAGATACGCAGTATTTT.

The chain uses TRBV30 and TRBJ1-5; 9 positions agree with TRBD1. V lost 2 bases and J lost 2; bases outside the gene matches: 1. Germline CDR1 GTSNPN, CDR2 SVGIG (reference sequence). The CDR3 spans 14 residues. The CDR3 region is CAWSRTGGNQPQHF. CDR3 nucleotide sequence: TGTGCCTGGAGTCGGACAGGGGGCAATCAGCCCCAGCATTTT.

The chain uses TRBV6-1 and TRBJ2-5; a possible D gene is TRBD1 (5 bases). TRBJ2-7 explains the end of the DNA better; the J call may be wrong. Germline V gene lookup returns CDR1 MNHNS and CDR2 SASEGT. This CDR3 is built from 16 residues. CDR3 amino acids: CASSVEAAGNVYEQYF. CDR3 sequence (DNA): TGTGCCAGCAGTGTTGAGGCGGCAGGGAACGTCTACGAGCAGTACTTC.

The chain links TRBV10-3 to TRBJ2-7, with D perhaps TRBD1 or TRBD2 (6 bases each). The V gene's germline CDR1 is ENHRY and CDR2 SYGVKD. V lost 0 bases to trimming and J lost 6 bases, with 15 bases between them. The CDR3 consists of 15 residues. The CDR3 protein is CAISESGLSGAEQYV. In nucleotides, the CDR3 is TGTGCCATCAGTGAGTCGGGGCTGTCGGGGGCCGAGCAGTACGTC.

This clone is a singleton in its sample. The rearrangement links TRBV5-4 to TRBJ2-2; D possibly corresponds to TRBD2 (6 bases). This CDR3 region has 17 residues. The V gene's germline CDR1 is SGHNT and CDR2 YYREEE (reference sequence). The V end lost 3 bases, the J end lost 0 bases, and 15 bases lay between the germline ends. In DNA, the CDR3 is TGTGCCAGCAGCTCGCCCGCGGGGCTAGCGAACACCGGGGAGCTGTTTTTT. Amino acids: CASSSPAGLANTGELFF.

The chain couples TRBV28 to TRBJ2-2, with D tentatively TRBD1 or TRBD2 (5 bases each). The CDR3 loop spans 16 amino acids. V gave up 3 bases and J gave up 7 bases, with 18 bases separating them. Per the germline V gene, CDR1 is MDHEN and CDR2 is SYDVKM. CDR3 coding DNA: TGTGCCAGCAGTTTGGAGTCCGGGACCCCCGGCGGGGAGCTGTTTTTT. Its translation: CASSLESGTPGGELFF.

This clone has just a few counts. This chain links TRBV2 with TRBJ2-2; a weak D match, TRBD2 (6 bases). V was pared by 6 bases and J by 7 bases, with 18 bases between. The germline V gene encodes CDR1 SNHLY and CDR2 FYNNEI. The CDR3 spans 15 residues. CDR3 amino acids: CASSLTSNLGGELFF. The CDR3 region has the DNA TGTGCCAGCAGCCTGACTAGTAATCTCGGCGGGGAGCTGTTTTTT.

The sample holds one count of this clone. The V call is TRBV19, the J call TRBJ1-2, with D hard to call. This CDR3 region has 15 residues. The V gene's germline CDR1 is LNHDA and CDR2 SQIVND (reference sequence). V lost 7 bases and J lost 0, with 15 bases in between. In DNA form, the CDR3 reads TGTGCCAGTACTCTGTCGGCTATAGCTAACTATGGCTACACCTTC. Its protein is CASTLSAIANYGYTF.

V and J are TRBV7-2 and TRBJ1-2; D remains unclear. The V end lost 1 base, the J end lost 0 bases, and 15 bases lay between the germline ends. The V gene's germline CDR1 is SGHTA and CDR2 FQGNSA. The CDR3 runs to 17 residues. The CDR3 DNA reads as TGTGCCAGCAGCTTAGGGGTCCTGTCAGAAGCTAACTATGGCTACACCTTC. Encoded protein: CASSLGVLSEANYGYTF.

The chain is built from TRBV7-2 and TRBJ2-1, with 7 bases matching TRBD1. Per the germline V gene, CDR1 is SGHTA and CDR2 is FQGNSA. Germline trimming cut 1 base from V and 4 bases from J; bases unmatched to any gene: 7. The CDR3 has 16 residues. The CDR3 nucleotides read TGTGCCAGCAGCTTAGACCGGGACAGAGTATACAATGAGCAGTTCTTC. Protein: CASSLDRDRVYNEQFF.

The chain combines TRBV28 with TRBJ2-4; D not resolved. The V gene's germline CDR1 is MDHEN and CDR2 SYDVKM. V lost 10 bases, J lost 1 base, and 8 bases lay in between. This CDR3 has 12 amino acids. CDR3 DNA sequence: TGTGCCACCTCGACTGCCAAAAACATTCAGTACTTC. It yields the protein CATSTAKNIQYF.

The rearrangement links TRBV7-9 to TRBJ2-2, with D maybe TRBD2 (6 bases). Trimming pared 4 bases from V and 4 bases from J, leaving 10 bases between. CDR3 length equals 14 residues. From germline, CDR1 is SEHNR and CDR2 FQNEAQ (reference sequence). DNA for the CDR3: TGTGCCAGCAGCTCCTGGGACTCCACCGGGGAGCTGTTTTTT. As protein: CASSSWDSTGELFF. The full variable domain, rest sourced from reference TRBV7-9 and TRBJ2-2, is DTGVSQNPRHKITKRGQNVTFRCDPISEHNRLYWYRQTLGQGPEFLTYFQNEAQLEKSRLLSDRFSAERPKGSFSTLEIQRTEQGDSAMYLCASSSWDSTGELFFGEGSRLTVL.

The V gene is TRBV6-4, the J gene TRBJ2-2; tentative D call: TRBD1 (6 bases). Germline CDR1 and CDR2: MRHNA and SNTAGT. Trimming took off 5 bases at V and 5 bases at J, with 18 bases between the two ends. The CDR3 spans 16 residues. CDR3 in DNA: TGTGCCAGCAGTCCCGACGGGGACATAGGAACCGGGGAGCTGTTTTTT. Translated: CASSPDGDIGTGELFF.

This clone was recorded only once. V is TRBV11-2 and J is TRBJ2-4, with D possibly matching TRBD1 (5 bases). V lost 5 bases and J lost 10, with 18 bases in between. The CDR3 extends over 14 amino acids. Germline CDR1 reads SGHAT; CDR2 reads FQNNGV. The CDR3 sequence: CASSDPPQTEIQYF. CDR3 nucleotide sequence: TGTGCCAGCAGCGATCCGCCTCAGACAGAAATTCAGTACTTC.

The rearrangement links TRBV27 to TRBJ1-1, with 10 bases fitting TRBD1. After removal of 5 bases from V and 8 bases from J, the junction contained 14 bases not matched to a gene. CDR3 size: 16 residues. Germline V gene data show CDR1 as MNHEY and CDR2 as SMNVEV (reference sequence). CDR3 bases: TGTGCCAGCAGTCAACTCCGGGACAGGGGCCCCTCGGAAGCTTTCTTT. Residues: CASSQLRDRGPSEAFF.

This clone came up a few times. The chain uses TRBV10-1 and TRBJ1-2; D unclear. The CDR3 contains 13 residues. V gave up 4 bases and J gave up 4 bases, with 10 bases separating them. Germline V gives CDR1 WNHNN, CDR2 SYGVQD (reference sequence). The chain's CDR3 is CASSADWGYGYTF. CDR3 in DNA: TGCGCCAGCAGTGCCGATTGGGGCTATGGCTACACCTTC.

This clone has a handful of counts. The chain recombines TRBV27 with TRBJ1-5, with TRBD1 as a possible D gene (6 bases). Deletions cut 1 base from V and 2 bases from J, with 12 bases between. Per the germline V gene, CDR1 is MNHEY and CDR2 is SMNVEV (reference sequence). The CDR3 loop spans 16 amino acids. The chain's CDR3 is CASSLFARTGNQPQHF. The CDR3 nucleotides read TGTGCCAGCAGTTTATTCGCCCGGACAGGCAATCAGCCCCAGCATTTT.

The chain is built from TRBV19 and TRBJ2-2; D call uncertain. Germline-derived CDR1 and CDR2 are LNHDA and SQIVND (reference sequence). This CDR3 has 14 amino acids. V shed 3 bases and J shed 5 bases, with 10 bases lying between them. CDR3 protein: CASSIGVLTGELFF. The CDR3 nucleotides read TGTGCCAGTAGTATTGGGGTTTTGACCGGGGAGCTGTTTTTT. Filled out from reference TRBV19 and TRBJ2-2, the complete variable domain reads DGGITQSPKYLFRKEGQNVTLSCEQNLNHDAMYWYRQDPGQGLRLIYYSQIVNDFQKGDIAEGYSVSREKKESFPLTVTSAQKNPTAFYLCASSIGVLTGELFFGEGSRLTVL.